This T cell receptor beta chain was sequenced for a study of cytomegalovirus exposure and HLA in healthy donors. Findings of the study overall: Later examination showed HLA-associated TCR beta chains had greater clonal expansion than equally common others.

Germline V gene sequence: CDR1 GTSNPN, CDR2 SVGIG (reference sequence). Trimming stripped 3 bases from V and 0 bases from J, with 14 bases between. The CDR3 is 15 amino acids. Both 60 Vbeta primers and 13 Jbeta primers went into the PCR. Generated by immunoSEQ multiplex PCR, the TCRdb table keeps only in-frame clones and is missing some. The sample yields 100,000 to 150,000 clones, over 70% seen once. As regards this clone: Its antigen is unidentified.

The sequence was collected from a female donor in good health and CMV-seropositive. The chain links TRBV30 to TRBJ1-1, with D maybe TRBD1 (6 bases). Sequencing was carried out using PBMCs. The CDR3 nucleotides read TGTGCCTGGAGGGGGGCACTCCGTATGAACACTGAAGCTTTCTTT. As protein: CAWRGALRMNTEAFF.